Described below is a single T cell receptor (beta chain) sequence and its context. The antigen is undetermined. Sequencing used immunoSEQ multiplex PCR; TCRdb keeps in-frame clones, though not all of them. Among tens of thousands of clones, around 90% were seen once, and the ten largest hold about 1.3%. Germline loops: CDR1 GTSNPN, CDR2 SVGIG (reference sequence). The CDR3 is 15 amino acids. The V gene end was trimmed by 7 bases and the J gene end by 1 base; junction bases not matched to a gene: 13. The data originate from a study of OX40 agonist ivuxolimab in advanced cancers. Findings and limits, study-wide: With doses of 0.1 to 3.0 mg/kg, CD4+ and CD8+ blood T cells had undergone clonal expansion by week 6.

The chain combines TRBV30 with TRBJ2-7, with 7 bases fitting TRBD1. This clonotype was obtained from an adult with an advanced solid tumor such as melanoma, head and neck, liver or kidney cancer. The material sequenced was CD4+ or CD8+ T cells sorted from blood, taken in a trial of the OX40 agonist ivuxolimab. In DNA, the CDR3 is TGTGCCTTGTCCCCAGGTCCGGGACAGTCCTACGAGCAGTACTTC. This translates into CALSPGPGQSYEQYF.